Reported below is one T cell receptor (beta chain). This record belongs to a study of blood T cell repertoires in COVID-19. Study-level information: The samples span acute and convalescent COVID-19 from the United States, Italy and Spain. T cells, B-cell-depleted T cells, or PBMCs provided the cDNA or gDNA that served as material.

The V end was cut by 5 bases, the J end by 9 bases, with 7 bases between. The germline gives CDR1 KGHDR, CDR2 SFDVKD. The CDR3 runs 12 residues. Under the authors' procedure: Quantification of nucleated cells was approximated via reference gene primer amplification. Some clones are missing from TCRdb's copy, which holds only in-frame ones; the method was immunoSEQ multiplex PCR. The DNA gave D and trimming, while V, J and clone size come from that table. The sample holds fewer than 100,000 clones, roughly 91% seen once. Sequenced input: peripheral blood. The chain uses TRBV24-1 and TRBJ1-6, with D perhaps TRBD1 (5 bases). The clonotype was recovered from a woman aged 50 to 65 in a cohort sampled during active COVID-19. CDR3 loop: CATSATGSPLHF. The CDR3 DNA reads as TGTGCCACCAGTGCTACAGGTTCACCCCTCCACTTT.